These 14 T cell receptor beta chains originate from one sample sequenced in a study of human T cells and chemical hapten exposure. Indicated time point: pre-sensitization, week 0. Regarding treatment: therapeutic diphenylcyclopropenone sensitization with weekly scalp DPC. TCRdb fed the RACE reads into MiXCR, producing one record per CDR3 protein. This sample yields 84,000 or so distinct CDR3 sequences, of which 7.5% to 9.5% are seen a single time; around 2.6% belongs to the top ten. The sequencing used whole blood, collected in connection with sensitization to the hapten diphenylcyclopropenone (DPC). These TCRs come from a man aged 35 to 55 with alopecia areata. Some clones in this sample may be carry-over from other donors' samples.

In this sample, this clonotype turned up a few times. The V call is TRBV6-5, the J call TRBJ2-5, with 10 bases that match TRBD2. The germline V gene encodes CDR1 MNHEY and CDR2 SVGAGI. V gave up 3 bases and J gave up 1 base; unmatched junction bases: 2. This CDR3 spans 15 amino acids. This CDR3 reads CASSYSGRTQETQYF. The CDR3 bases are TGTGCCAGCAGTTATAGCGGGAGGACCCAAGAGACCCAGTACTTC.

This chain uses TRBV7-2 with TRBJ1-4; 8 positions match TRBD1. Germline CDR1 is SGHTA and CDR2 is FQGNSA. V shed 2 bases, J shed 5 bases, and the junction held 1 base outside the gene matches. The CDR3 has 14 amino acids. The CDR3 protein is CASSLRTGNEKLFF. As DNA, the CDR3 is TGTGCCAGCAGCTTACGGACAGGGAATGAAAAACTGTTTTTT.

This clonotype was detected many times. This chain links TRBV12-5 with TRBJ2-4; D uncertain. Trimming left V 8 bases short and J 0 bases short, with 14 bases between. The CDR3 sequence is 15 residues long. Germline CDR1 LGHNT, CDR2 FRNRAP. DNA for the CDR3: TGTGCTAGTTTGTATAAGGCCCTAGCCAAAAACATTCAGTACTTC. Translating gives CASLYKALAKNIQYF.

This clonotype showed up many times. The junction shows a germline mismatch at one end, possibly a read error. The rearrangement uses TRBV13 and TRBJ2-3; the D gene is possibly TRBD2 (5 bases). The CDR3 length is 16 residues. Germline values: CDR1 PRHDT, CDR2 FYEKMQ (reference sequence). The CDR3 region is CASSLGGSDHKDTQYF. CDR3 in DNA: TGTGCCAGCAGCCTAGGCGGTAGCGATCACAAGGATACGCAGTATTTT.

This clonotype has a handful of counts. The chain employs TRBV12-3 or TRBV12-4 and TRBJ1-2; D uncertain. V was clipped by 2 bases and J by 5 bases, with 9 bases between them. This CDR3 comprises 13 residues. CDR3 DNA sequence: TGTGCCAGCAGTTTACAAGAAAAATATGGCTACACCTTC. Protein sequence: CASSLQEKYGYTF.

The table lists this clonotype with many counts. The chain recombines TRBV27 with TRBJ1-5; weak D call: TRBD1 (6 bases). The CDR3 has 16 residues. Germline values: CDR1 MNHEY, CDR2 SMNVEV (reference sequence). Trimming removed 5 bases at V and 0 bases at J, with 14 bases between. The CDR3 nucleotides are TGTGCCAGCAGTCCGGCAGGGGCATATAGCAATCAGCCCCAGCATTTT. Translating gives CASSPAGAYSNQPQHF.

This rearrangement joins TRBV21-1 to TRBJ1-2; the table's D call, TRBD1, has no DNA check behind it. TRBV21-1 is a documented pseudogene. This CDR3 has 17 residues. CDR3 loop: CASSPFNGSKGGYGYTF. The CDR3, as DNA: TGTGCCAGCAGCCCTTTCAATGGGTCAAAAGGGGGCTATGGCTACACCTTC.

The table lists this clonotype with many counts. CDR3 DNA: TGTGCCAGCAGCTCACAGGGGGCTGGCTACACCTTC. Its protein product is CASSSQGAGYTF. The gene calls are TRBV13 and TRBJ1-2, with 9 bases that match TRBD1. The V segment lost 4 bases and the J segment 7 bases; nucleotides outside the gene matches: 1. This CDR3 region has 12 residues. Germline V lookup: CDR1 PRHDT, CDR2 FYEKMQ (reference sequence).

A few counts support this clonotype. The gene calls are TRBV7-6 and TRBJ2-3; D call uncertain. The CDR3 is 15 residues long. V gave up 7 bases and J gave up 0 bases, with 14 bases separating them. From germline, CDR1 is SGHVS and CDR2 FNYEAQ. The CDR3 is CASTPGPASTDTQYF. Here the CDR3 DNA reads TGTGCCAGCACCCCGGGTCCCGCCAGCACAGATACGCAGTATTTT.

This clonotype occurred a few times. The V and J genes are TRBV5-1 and TRBJ1-1; TRBD1 is a possible D gene (6 bases). The CDR3 contains 14 residues. V lost 4 bases and J 4 bases, leaving 14 bases between the germline ends. Germline values: CDR1 SGHRS, CDR2 YFSETQ. The CDR3 region is CASSPTTGTTEAFF. CDR3 DNA: TGCGCCAGCAGCCCAACTACAGGGACCACTGAAGCTTTCTTT.

This clonotype has a handful of counts. The chain joins TRBV2 to TRBJ2-3; 10 bases fit TRBD2. This CDR3 is 18 amino acids long. Germline CDR1 reads SNHLY; CDR2 reads FYNNEI. With V trimmed by 6 bases and J by 0 bases, 12 bases remained unmatched. CDR3 amino acids: CASRPLAGVIDSTDTQYF. CDR3 sequence (DNA): TGTGCCAGCAGGCCCCTAGCGGGAGTCATCGATAGCACAGATACGCAGTATTTT.

Only a few counts were recorded for this clonotype. This sequence joins TRBV18 and TRBJ1-2; TRBD1 agrees at 7 bases. Trimming took 3 bases from V and 2 from J; bases not matched to a gene: 12. Per germline, CDR1 KGHSH and CDR2 LQKENI. The CDR3 extends over 17 amino acids. The CDR3 coding sequence is TGTGCCAGCTCACCCGGTGGGACAGAACGAGTGAACTATGGCTACACCTTC. Translated: CASSPGGTERVNYGYTF.

In its sample, this clonotype was seen many times. The rearrangement uses TRBV28 and TRBJ1-5; the match to TRBD1 covers 7 bases. CDR1 is MDHEN and CDR2 is SYDVKM in the germline V gene. This CDR3 has 16 amino acids. The J segment lost 4 bases and the V segment lost 5 bases, leaving 11 bases of the junction unmatched. In DNA, the CDR3 is TGTGCCAGCAGTCCTACAGGGGCCCAGGGAAATCAGCCCCAGCATTTT. It specifies CASSPTGAQGNQPQHF.

There are a few counts of this clonotype. V gene TRBV7-6 combines with J gene TRBJ2-1, with TRBD2 matching 16 bases. The CDR3 is made up of 22 amino acids. The J segment lost 9 bases and the V segment lost 2 bases, leaving 22 bases of the junction unmatched. From germline, CDR1 is SGHVS and CDR2 FNYEAQ. The CDR3 region is CASSLIGMIGTSGRAFTSEQFF. The CDR3 DNA reads TGTGCCAGCAGCTTAATCGGGATGATTGGGACTAGCGGGAGGGCCTTCACGAGTGAGCAGTTCTTC.